Sequencing of this TCR beta chain was carried out in a study of radiotherapy plus CTLA-4 blockade in lung cancer. V lost 3 bases and J 7 bases, leaving 13 bases between the germline ends. In germline, CDR1 is SQVTM, CDR2 ANQGSEA. This CDR3 is built from 13 residues. Method: immunoSEQ multiplex PCR; TCRdb's copy keeps in-frame clones and lacks some. Of 85,000 to 90,000 clones listed, more than 85% were seen once; the top ten hold 16%. The sequence derives from a human donor with non-small cell lung cancer that progressed on radiotherapy plus ipilimumab. The rearrangement links TRBV29-1 to TRBJ2-1, with a weak D call TRBD2 (6 bases). The sequences come from peripheral blood, collected from a patient treated with radiotherapy plus ipilimumab. CDR3 nucleotides: TGCAGCGTTGAGGGGGGTCGTGCGAATGAGCAGTTCTTC. As protein: CSVEGGRANEQFF.